This T cell receptor (beta chain) was found in a study of T cell changes during pregnancy in multiple sclerosis. V was cut by 0 bases and J by 0 bases, with 4 bases left in between. The CDR3 consists of 14 residues. Germline CDR1 reads SGHNT; CDR2 reads YYREEE (reference sequence). Sequenced by immunoSEQ multiplex PCR; TCRdb stores in-frame clones only, minus some. Among approximately 50,000 clones, 91% were seen once, and the ten largest hold 10%. This rearrangement joins TRBV5-4 to TRBJ1-3, with no clear D. This material consisted of CD8+ T cells from peripheral blood mononuclear cells, taken after pregnancy. The sequence was collected from a female donor with multiple sclerosis, enrolled in a pregnancy study. CDR3: CASSLDISGNTIYF. DNA of the CDR3: TGTGCCAGCAGCTTGGATATCTCTGGAAACACCATATATTTT.